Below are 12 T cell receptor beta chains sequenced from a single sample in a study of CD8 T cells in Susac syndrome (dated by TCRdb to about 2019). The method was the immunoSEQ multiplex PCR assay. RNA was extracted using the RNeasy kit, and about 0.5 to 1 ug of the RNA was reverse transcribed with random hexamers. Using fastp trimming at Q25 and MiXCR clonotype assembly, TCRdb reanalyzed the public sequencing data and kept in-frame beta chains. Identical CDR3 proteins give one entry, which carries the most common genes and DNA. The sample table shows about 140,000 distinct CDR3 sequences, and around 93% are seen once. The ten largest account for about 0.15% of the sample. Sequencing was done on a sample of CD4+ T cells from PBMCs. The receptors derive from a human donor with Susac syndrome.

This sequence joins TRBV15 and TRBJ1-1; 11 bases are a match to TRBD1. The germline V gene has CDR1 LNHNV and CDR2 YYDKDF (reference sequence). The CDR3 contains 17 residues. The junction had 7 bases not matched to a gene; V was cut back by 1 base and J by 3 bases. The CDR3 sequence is CATSRGRPGQGDTEAFF. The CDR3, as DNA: TGTGCCACCAGCAGAGGGAGACCGGGACAGGGGGACACTGAAGCTTTCTTT. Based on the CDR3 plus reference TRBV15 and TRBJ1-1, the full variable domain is DAMVIQNPRYQVTQFGKPVTLSCSQTLNHNVMYWYQQKSSQAPKLLFHYYDKDFNNEADTPDNFQSRRPNTSFCFLDIRSPGLGDTAMYLCATSRGRPGQGDTEAFFGQGTRLTVV.

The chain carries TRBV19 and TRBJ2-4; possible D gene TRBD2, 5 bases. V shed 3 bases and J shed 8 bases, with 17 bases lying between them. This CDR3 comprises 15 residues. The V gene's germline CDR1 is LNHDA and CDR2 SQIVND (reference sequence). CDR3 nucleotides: TGTGCCAGTAGTATTAGTAGACGGGGAGTGGACATTCAGTACTTC. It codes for CASSISRRGVDIQYF.

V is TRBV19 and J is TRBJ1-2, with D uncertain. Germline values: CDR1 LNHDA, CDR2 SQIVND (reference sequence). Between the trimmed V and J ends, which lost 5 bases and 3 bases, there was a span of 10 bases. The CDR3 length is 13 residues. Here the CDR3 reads CASSWAGDYGYTF. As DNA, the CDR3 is TGTGCCAGTAGTTGGGCAGGAGACTATGGCTACACCTTC.

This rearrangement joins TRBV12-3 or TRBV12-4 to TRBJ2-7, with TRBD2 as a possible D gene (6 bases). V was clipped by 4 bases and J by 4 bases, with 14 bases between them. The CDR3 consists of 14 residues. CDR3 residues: CASSWSGGNYEQYF. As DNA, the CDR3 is TGTGCCAGCAGTTGGAGTGGCGGGAATTACGAGCAGTACTTC.

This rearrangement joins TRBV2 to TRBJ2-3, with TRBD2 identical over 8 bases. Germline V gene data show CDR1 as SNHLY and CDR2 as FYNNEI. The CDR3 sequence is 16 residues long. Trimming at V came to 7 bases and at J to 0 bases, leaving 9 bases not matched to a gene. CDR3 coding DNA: TGTGCCAGCAAAATGCAGCGGGGGCAGAGCACAGATACGCAGTATTTT. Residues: CASKMQRGQSTDTQYF.

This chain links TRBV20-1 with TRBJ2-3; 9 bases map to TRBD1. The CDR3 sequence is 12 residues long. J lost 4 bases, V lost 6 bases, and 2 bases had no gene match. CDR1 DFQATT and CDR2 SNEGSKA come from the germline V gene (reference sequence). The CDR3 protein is CSAGQGPDTQYF. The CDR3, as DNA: TGCAGTGCCGGACAGGGGCCAGATACGCAGTATTTT.

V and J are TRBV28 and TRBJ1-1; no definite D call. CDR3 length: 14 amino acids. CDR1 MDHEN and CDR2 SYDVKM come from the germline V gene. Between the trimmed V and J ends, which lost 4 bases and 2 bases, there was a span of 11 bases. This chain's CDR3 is CASSSYHTNTEAFF. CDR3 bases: TGTGCCAGCAGTTCTTACCATACAAACACTGAAGCTTTCTTT.

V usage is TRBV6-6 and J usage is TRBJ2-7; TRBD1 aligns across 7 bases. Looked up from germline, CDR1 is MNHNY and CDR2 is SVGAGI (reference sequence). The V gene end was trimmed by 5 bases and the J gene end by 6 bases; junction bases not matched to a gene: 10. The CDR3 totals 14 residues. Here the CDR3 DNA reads TGTGCCAGCAGTACCGGGACAGCGAATCCCGAGCAGTACTTC. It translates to CASSTGTANPEQYF.

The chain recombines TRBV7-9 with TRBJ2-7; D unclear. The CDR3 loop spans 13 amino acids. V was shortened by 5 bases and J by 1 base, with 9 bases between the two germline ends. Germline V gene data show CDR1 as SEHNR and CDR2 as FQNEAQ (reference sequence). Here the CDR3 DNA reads TGTGCCAGCAGCCCGGACCTATCCTACGAGCAGTACTTC. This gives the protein CASSPDLSYEQYF.

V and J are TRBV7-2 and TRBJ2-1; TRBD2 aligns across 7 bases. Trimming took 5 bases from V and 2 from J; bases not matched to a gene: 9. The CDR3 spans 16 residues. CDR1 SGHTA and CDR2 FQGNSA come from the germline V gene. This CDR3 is CASSARAGATYNEQFF. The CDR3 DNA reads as TGTGCCAGCAGCGCCCGTGCGGGAGCAACCTACAATGAGCAGTTCTTC. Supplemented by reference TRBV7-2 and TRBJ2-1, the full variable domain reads GAGVSQSPSNKVTEKGKDVELRCDPISGHTALYWYRQSLGQGLEFLIYFQGNSAPDKSGLPSDRFSAERTGGSVSTLTIQRTQQEDSAVYLCASSARAGATYNEQFFGPGTRLTVL.

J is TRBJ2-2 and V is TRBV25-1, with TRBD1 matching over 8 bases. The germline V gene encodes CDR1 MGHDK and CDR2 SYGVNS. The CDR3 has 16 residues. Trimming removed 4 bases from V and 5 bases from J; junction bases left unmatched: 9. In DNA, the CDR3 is TGTGCCAGCAGTGCCAGCAGGGGGCGCGGAACCGGGGAGCTGTTTTTT. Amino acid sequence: CASSASRGRGTGELFF.

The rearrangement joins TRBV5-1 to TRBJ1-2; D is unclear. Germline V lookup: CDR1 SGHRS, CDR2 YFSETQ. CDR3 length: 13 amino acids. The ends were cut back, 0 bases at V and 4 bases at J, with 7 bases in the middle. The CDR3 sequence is CASSLESPYGYTF. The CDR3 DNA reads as TGCGCCAGCAGCTTGGAAAGTCCCTATGGCTACACCTTC.